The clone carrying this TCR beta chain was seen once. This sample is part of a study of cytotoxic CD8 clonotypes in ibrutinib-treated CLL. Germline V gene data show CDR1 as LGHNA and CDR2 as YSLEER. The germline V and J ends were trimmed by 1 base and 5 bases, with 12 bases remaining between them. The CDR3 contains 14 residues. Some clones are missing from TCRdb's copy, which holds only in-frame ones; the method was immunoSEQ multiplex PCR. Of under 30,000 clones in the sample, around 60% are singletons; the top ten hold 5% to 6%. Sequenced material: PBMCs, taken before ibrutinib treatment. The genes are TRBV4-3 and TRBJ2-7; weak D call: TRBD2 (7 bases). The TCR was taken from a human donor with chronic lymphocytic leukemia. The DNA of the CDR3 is TGCGCCAGCAGCCAAGGCGGGGGCCCGGACGAGCAGTACTTC. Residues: CASSQGGGPDEQYF.